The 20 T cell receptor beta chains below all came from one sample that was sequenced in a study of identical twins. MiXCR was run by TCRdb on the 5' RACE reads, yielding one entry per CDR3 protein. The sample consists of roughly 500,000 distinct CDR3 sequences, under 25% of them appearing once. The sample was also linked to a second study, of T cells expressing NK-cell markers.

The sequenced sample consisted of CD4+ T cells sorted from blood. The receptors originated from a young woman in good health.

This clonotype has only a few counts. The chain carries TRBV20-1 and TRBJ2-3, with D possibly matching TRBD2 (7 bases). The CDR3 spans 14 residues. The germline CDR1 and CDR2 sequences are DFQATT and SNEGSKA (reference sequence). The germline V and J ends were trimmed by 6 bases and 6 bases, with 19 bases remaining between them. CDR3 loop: CSAKRGGARDTQYF. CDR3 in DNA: TGCAGTGCCAAGAGAGGGGGGGCCCGGGATACGCAGTATTTT.

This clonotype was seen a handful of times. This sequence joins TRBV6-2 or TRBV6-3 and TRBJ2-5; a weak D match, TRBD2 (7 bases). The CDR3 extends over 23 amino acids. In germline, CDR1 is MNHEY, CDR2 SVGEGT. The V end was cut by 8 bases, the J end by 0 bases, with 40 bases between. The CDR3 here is CASGSLFRGESARGRGDQETQYF. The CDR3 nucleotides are TGTGCCAGCGGATCTCTCTTCCGGGGAGAGTCCGCCCGAGGGAGGGGGGACCAAGAGACCCAGTACTTC.

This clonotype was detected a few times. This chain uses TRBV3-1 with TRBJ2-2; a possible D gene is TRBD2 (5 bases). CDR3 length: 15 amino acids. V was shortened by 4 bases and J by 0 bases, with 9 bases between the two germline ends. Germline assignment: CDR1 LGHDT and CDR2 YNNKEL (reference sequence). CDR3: CASSRAGTNTGELFF. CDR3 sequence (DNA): TGTGCCAGCAGCCGGGCGGGCACGAACACCGGGGAGCTGTTTTTT.

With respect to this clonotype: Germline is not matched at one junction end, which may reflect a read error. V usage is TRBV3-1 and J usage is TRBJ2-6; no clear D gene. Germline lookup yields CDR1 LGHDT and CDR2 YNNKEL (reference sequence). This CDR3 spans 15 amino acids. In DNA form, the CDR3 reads TGTGCCACCAGCTCCCGGGCCTCTGGGGCCAACGTCCTGACTTTC. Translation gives CATSSRASGANVLTF.

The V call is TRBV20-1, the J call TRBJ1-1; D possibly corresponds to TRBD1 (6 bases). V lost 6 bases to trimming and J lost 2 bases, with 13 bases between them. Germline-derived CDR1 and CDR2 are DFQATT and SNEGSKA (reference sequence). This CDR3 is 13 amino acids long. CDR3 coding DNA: TGCAGTGCGCCAAACAGGGTCAACACTGAAGCTTTCTTT. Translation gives CSAPNRVNTEAFF.

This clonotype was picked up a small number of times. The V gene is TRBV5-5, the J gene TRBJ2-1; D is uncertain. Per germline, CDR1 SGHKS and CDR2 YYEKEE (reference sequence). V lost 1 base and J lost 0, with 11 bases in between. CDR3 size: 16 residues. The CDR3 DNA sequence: TGTGCCAGCAGCTTGATCGGAGCCAGCTCCTACAATGAGCAGTTCTTC. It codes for CASSLIGASSYNEQFF.

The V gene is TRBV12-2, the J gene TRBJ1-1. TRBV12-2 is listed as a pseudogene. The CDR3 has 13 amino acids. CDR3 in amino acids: CASLVDKNTEAFF. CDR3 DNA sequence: TGTGCAAGTCTTGTGGACAAGAACACTGAAGCTTTCTTT.

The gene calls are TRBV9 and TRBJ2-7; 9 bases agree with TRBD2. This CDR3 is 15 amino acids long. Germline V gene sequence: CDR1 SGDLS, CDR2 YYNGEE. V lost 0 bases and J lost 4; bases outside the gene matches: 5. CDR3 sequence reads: CASSVGSSGSYEQYF. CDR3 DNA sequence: TGTGCCAGCAGCGTAGGAAGTAGCGGGAGTTACGAGCAGTACTTC.

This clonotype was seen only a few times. The CDR3 loop is CASSVRAGTDTQYF. CDR3 sequence (DNA): TGTGCCAGCAGCGTACGGGCAGGCACAGATACGCAGTATTTT. The chain combines TRBV9 with TRBJ2-3; D is unresolved. CDR3 length: 14 amino acids. V gave up 1 base and J gave up 1 base, with 7 bases separating them. Germline V gives CDR1 SGDLS, CDR2 YYNGEE.

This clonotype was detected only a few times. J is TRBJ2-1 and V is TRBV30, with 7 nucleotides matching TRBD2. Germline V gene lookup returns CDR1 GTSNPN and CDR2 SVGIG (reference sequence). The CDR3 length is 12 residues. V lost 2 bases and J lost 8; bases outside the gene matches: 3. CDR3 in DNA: TGTGCCTGGAGTCGTAGCGGGTATGAGCAGTTCTTC. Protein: CAWSRSGYEQFF.

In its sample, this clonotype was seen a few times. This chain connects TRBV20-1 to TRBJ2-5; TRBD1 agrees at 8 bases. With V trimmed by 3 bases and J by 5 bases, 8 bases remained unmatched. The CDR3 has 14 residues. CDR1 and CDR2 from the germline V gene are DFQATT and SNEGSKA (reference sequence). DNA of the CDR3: TGCAGTGCTAGCTGGTCCAGGGGGCTGGAGACCCAGTACTTC. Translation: CSASWSRGLETQYF.

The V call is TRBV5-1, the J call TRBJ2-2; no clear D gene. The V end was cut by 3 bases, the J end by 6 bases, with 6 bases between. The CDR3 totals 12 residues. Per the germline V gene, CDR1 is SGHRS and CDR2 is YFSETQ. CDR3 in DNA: TGCGCCAGCAGCTGGGATGCCGGGGAGCTGTTTTTT. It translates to CASSWDAGELFF.

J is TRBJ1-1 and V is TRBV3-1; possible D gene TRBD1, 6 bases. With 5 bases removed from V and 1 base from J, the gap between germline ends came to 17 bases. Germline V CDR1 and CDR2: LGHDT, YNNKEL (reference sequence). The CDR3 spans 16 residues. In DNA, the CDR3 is TGTGCCAGCAGCACTCCGGGGGGCGAGAGGAACACTGAAGCTTTCTTT. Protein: CASSTPGGERNTEAFF.

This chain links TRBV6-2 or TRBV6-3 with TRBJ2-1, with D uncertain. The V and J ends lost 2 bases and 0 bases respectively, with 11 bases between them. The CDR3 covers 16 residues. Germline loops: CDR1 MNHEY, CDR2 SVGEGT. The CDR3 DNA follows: TGTGCCAGCAGTTACGTACTCCCACCCTCCTACAATGAGCAGTTCTTC. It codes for CASSYVLPPSYNEQFF.

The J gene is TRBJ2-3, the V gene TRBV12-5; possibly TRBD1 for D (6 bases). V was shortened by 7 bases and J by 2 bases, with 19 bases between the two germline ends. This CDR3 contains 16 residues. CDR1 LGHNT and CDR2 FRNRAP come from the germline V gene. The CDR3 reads CASAPLWGHLTDTQYF. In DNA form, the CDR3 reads TGTGCTAGTGCCCCGCTATGGGGACACCTCACAGATACGCAGTATTTT.

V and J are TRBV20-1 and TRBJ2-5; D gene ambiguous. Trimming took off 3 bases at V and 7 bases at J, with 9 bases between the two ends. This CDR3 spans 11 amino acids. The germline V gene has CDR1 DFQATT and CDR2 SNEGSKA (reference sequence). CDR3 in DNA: TGCAGTGCTAGGAATTTTTCGACCCAGTACTTC. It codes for CSARNFSTQYF.

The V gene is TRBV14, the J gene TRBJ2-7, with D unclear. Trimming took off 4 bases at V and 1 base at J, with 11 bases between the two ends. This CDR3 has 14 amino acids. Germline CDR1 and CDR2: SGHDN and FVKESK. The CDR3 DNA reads TGTGCCAGCAGCCTAAACACGGCTTCCTACGAGCAGTACTTC. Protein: CASSLNTASYEQYF.

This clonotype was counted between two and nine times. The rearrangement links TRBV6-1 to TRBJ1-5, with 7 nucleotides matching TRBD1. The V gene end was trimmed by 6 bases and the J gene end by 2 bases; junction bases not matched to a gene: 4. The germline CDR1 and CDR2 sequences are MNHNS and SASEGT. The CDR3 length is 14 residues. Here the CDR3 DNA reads TGTGCCAGCAGAACAGGGGTAGGCAATCAGCCCCAGCATTTT. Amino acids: CASRTGVGNQPQHF.

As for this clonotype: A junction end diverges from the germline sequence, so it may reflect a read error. In nucleotides, the CDR3 is TGTGCTAGCAGCTTGGGTAGCGGGGGCCTGGGGGAGACCCAGTACTTC. It specifies CASSLGSGGLGETQYF. The V and J genes are TRBV7-7 and TRBJ2-5, with 9 positions matching TRBD2. Germline V gene data show CDR1 as SSHAT and CDR2 as FNYEAQ (reference sequence). The CDR3 totals 16 residues.

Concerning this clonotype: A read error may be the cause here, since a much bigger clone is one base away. CDR3 amino acids: CACSLFELGAGTYNEQFF. In nucleotides, the CDR3 is TGTGCCTGCAGTTTGTTTGAACTAGGGGCAGGGACTTACAATGAGCAGTTCTTC. The V gene is TRBV12-5, the J gene TRBJ2-1; D might be TRBD2 (6 bases). CDR1 LGHNT and CDR2 FRNRAP come from the germline V gene. The CDR3 loop spans 18 amino acids.